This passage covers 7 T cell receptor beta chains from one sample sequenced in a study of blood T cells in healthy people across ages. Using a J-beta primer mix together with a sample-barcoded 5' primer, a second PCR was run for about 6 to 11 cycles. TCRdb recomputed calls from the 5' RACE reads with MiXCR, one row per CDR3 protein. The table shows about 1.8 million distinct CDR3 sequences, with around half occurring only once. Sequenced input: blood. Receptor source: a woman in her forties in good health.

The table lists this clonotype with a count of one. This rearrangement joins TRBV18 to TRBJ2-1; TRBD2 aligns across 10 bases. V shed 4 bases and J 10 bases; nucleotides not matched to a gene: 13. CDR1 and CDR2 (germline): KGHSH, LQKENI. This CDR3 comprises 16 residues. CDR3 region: CASSLDRSGGAGEQFF. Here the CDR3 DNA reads TGTGCCAGCTCACTCGACCGGAGCGGGGGGGCCGGGGAGCAGTTCTTC.

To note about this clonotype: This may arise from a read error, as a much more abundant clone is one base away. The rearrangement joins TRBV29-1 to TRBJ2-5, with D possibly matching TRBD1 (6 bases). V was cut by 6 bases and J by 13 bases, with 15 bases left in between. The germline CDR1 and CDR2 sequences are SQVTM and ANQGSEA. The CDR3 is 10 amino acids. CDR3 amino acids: CSVETGERYF. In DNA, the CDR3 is TGCAGCGTGGAGACAGGAGAGCGGTACTTC.

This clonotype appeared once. Here the CDR3 DNA reads TGCGCCAGCAGGGCCCCCCCCACCCATGAGCAGTTCTTC. This codes for CASRAPPTHEQFF. The chain joins TRBV10-2 to TRBJ2-1; D is ambiguous. Germline V gene lookup returns CDR1 WSHSY and CDR2 SAAADI. Between the trimmed V and J ends, which lost 6 bases and 8 bases, there was a span of 14 bases. The CDR3 has 13 residues.

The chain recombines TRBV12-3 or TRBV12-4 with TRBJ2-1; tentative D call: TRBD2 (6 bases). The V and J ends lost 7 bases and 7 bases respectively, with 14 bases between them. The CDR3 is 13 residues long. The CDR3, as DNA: TGTGCCAGCACTTGGAGGGCGGGGAATGAGCAGTTCTTC. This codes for CASTWRAGNEQFF.

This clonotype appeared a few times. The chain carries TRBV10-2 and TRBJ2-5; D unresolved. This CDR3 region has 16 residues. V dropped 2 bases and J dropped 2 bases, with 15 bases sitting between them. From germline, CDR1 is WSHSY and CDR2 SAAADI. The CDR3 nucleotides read TGCGCCAGCAGTGAGATGTCTAGTTCATATCAAGAGACCCAGTACTTC. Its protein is CASSEMSSSYQETQYF.

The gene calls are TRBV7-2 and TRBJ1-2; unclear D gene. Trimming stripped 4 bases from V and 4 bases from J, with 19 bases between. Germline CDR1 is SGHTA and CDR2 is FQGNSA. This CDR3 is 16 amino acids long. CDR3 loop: CASSSGRMAGGYGYTF. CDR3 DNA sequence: TGTGCCAGCAGCTCCGGACGTATGGCGGGTGGCTATGGCTACACCTTC. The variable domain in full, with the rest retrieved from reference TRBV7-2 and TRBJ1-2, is GAGVSQSPSNKVTEKGKDVELRCDPISGHTALYWYRQSLGQGLEFLIYFQGNSAPDKSGLPSDRFSAERTGGSVSTLTIQRTQQEDSAVYLCASSSGRMAGGYGYTFGSGTRLTVV.

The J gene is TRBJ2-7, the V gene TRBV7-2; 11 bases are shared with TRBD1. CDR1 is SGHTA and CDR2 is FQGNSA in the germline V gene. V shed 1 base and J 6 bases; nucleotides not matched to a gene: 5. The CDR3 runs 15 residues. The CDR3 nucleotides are TGTGCCAGCAGCTTAGTGGACAGGGGGCGAGTCGAGCAGTACTTC. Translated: CASSLVDRGRVEQYF.